This T cell receptor beta chain was sequenced during a study of T cells in Graves' hyperthyroidism and ophthalmopathy. Study background: Peripheral blood sampling occurred at initial diagnosis, before any treatment. General study results and limits: Blood also contained most expanded thyroid clonotypes above 0.001. Ophthalmopathy was model-predicted a median roughly 6.2 months pre-onset.

At least ten counts were recorded for this clonotype. Antigen specificity is unknown. Fresh peripheral blood, around 10 ml of it, supplied the PBMCs. The germline V and J ends were trimmed by 6 bases and 3 bases, with 18 bases remaining between them. The CDR3 totals 15 residues. Germline values: CDR1 SGHVS, CDR2 FQNEAQ. Amplification yielded TCR beta CDR3 regions, with RNA transcripts as the source. The study used the HTBI primer set for a first-round RT-PCR of the TCR CDR3. TCRdb fed the multiplex PCR reads into MiXCR, producing one record per CDR3 protein. The sample has about 600,000 distinct CDR3 sequences; 13% to 15% are singletons.

The clonotype was recovered from a young woman with Graves' ophthalmopathy. Sequencing used blood. The rearrangement joins TRBV7-8 to TRBJ2-7, with D possibly called TRBD1 or TRBD2 (7 bases each). The CDR3 DNA sequence: TGTGCCAGCAGTTTCCCAGGGGGGGTCTGCTACGAGCAGTACTTC. Its translation: CASSFPGGVCYEQYF.